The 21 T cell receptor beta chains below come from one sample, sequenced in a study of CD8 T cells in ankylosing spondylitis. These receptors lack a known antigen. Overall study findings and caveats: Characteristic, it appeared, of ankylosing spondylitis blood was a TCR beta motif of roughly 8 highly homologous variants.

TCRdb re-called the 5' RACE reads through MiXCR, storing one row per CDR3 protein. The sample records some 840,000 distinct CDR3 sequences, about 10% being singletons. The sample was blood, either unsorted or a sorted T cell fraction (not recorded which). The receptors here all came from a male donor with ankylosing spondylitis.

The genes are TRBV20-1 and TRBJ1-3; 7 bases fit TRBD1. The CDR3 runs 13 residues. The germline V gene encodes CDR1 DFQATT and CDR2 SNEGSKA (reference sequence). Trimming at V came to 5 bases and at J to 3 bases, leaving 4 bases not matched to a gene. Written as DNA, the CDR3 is TGCAGTGCTTGGACAGGCCGTGGAAACACCATATATTTT. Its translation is CSAWTGRGNTIYF.

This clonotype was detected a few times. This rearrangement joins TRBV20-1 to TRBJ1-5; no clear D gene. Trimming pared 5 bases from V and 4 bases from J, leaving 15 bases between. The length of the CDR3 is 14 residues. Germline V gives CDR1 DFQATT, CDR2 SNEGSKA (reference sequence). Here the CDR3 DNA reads TGCAGTGCTGATCGGGGTCATAGTAATCAGCCCCAGCATTTT. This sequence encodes CSADRGHSNQPQHF.

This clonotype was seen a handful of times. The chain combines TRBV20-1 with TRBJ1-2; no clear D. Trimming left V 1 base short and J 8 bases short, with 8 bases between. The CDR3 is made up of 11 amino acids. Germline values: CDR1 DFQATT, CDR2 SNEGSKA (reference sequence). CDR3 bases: TGCAGTGCTAGAGTCACATCAGGCTACACCTTC. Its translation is CSARVTSGYTF.

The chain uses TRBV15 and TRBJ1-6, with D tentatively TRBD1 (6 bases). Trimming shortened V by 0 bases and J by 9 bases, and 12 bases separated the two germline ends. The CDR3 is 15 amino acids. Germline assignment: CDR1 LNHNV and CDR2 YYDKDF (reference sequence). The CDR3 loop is CATSRENRVASPLHF. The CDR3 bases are TGTGCCACCAGCAGAGAAAACAGGGTAGCTTCACCCCTCCACTTT.

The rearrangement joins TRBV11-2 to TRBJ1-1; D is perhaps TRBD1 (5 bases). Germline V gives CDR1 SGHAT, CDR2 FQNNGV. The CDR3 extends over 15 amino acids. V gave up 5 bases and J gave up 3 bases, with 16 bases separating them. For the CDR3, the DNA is TGTGCCAGCAGCCCGGACATGGGGGGGGACACTGAAGCTTTCTTT. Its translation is CASSPDMGGDTEAFF.

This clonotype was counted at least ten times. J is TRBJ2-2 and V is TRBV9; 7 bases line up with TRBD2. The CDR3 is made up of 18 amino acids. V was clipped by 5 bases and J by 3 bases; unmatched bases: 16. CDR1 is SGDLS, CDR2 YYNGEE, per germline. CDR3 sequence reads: CASSAWGGGNLDTGELFF. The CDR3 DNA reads TGTGCCAGCAGTGCCTGGGGCGGGGGAAACCTCGACACCGGGGAGCTGTTTTTT.

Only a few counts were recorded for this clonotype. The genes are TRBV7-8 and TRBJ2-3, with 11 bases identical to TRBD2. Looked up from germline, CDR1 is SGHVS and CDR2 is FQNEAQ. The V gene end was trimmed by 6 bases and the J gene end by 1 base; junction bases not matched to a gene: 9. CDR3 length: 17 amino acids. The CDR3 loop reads CASRLAGGWAGTDTQYF. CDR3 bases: TGTGCCAGCAGGCTAGCGGGGGGCTGGGCGGGCACAGATACGCAGTATTTT.

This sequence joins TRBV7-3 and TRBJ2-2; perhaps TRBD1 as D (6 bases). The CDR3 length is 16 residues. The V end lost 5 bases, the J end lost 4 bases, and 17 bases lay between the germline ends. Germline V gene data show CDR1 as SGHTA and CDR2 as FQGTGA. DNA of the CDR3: TGTGCCAGCAGCCTAAGAACAGGGCTCGGCACCGGGGAGCTGTTTTTT. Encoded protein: CASSLRTGLGTGELFF.

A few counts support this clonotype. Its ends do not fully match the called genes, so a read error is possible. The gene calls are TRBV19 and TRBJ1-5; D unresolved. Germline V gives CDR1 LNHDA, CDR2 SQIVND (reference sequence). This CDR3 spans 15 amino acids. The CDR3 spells CASSTERPRYQPQHF. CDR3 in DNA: TGTGCCAGCAGTACCGAGCGGCCCCGCTATCAGCCCCAGCATTTT.

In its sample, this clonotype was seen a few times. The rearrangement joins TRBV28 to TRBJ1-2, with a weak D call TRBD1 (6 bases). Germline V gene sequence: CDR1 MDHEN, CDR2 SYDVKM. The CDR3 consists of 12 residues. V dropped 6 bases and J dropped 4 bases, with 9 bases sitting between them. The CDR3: CASSRGFYGYTF. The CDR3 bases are TGTGCCAGCAGCAGGGGATTCTATGGCTACACCTTC.

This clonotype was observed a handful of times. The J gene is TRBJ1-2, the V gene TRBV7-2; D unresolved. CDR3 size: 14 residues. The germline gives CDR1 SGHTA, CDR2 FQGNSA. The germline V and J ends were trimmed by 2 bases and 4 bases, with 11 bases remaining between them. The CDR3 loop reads CASSLLGSAYGYTF. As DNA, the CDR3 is TGTGCCAGCAGCTTATTGGGATCTGCCTATGGCTACACCTTC.

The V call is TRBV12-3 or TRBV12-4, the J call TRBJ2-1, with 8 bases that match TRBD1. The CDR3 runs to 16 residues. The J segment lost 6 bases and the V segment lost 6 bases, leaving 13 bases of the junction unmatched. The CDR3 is CASSTNPGQVINEQFF. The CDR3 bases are TGTGCCAGCAGCACCAACCCGGGACAGGTAATCAATGAGCAGTTCTTC.

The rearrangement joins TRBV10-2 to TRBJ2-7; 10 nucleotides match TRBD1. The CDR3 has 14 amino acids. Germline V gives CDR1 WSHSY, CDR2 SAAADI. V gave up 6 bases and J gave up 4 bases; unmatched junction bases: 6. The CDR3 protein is CASRPGQGFYEQYF. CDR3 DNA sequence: TGCGCCAGCAGACCGGGACAGGGGTTTTACGAGCAGTACTTC.

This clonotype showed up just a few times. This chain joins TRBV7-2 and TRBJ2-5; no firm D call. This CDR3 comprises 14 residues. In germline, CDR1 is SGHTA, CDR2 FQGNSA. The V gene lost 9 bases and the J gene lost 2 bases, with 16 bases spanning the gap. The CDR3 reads CASGEPPRQETQYF. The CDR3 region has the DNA TGTGCCAGTGGAGAGCCACCGAGACAAGAGACCCAGTACTTC.

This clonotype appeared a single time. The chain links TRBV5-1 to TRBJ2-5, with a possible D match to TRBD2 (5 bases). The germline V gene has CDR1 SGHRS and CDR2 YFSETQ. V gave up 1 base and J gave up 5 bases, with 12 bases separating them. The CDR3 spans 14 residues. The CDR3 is CASSLNGEGETQYF. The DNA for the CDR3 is TGCGCCAGCAGCTTGAACGGGGAAGGCGAGACCCAGTACTTC.

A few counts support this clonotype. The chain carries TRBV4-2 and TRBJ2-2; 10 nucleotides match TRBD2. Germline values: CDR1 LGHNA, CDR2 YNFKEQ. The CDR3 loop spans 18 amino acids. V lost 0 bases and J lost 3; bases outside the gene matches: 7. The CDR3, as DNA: TGTGCCAGCAGCCAAGACAGATTGGGGACTAGCGACACCGGGGAGCTGTTTTTT. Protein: CASSQDRLGTSDTGELFF.

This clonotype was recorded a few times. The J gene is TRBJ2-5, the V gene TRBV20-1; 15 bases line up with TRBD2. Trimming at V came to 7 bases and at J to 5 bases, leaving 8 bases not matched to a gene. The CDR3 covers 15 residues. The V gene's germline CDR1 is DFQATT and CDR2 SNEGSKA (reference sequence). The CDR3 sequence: CSVWTSGRDSETQYF. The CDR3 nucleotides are TGCAGTGTCTGGACTAGCGGGAGGGATAGCGAGACCCAGTACTTC.

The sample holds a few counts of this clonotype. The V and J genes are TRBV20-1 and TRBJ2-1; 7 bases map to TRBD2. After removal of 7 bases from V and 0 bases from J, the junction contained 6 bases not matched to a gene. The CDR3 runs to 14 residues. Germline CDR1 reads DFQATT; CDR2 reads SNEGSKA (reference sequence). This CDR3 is CSERDSHSYNEQFF. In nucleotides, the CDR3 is TGCAGTGAGCGGGATTCCCACTCCTACAATGAGCAGTTCTTC.

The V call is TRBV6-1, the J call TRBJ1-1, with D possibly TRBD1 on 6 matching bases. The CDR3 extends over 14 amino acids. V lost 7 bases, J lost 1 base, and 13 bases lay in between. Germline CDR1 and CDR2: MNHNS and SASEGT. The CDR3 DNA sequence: TGTGCCAGCAAAACAGGGTACCAGAACACTGAAGCTTTCTTT. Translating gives CASKTGYQNTEAFF.

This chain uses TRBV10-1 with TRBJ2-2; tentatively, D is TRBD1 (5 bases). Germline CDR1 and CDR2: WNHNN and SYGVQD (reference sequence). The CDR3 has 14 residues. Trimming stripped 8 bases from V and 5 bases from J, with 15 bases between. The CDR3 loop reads CASRIGAMTGELFF. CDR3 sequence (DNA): TGCGCCAGCCGGATAGGGGCGATGACCGGGGAGCTGTTTTTT.

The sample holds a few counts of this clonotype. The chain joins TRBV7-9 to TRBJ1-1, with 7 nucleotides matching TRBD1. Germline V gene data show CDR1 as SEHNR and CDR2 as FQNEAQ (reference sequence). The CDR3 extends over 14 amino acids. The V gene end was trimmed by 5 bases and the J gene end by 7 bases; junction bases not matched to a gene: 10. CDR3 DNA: TGTGCCAGCAGCGCCACCAACAGGGGCGGTGAAGCTTTCTTT. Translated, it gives CASSATNRGGEAFF.